The 13 T cell receptor beta chains presented below share a single source sample, sequenced in a study of T-cell reconstitution after alpha-beta-depleted transplantation in children. Preparation of the TCRbeta library used unique molecular identifiers. MiXCR was run by TCRdb on the PCR reads, yielding one entry per CDR3 protein. The table records under 450,000 distinct CDR3 sequences, roughly 17% of them present only once. The sample here was PBMCs, mostly from graft donor cells, taken 360 days after TCRalphabeta/CD19-depleted stem cell transplant. The receptors shown here come from a boy under two years old who had a stem cell transplant for Wiskott-Aldrich syndrome, so the T cells may come from the graft donor.

This clonotype appeared a few times. The V call is TRBV5-1, the J call TRBJ2-7, with D hard to call. Deletions cut 1 base from V and 4 bases from J, with 12 bases between. The CDR3 runs 14 residues. Germline assignment: CDR1 SGHRS and CDR2 YFSETQ. The CDR3 region is CASSLLYGLYEQYF. CDR3 nucleotide sequence: TGCGCCAGCAGCTTGTTGTACGGGCTATACGAGCAGTACTTC.

The V and J genes are TRBV20-1 and TRBJ2-3; D is undetermined. V was pared by 3 bases and J by 1 base, with 14 bases between. This CDR3 comprises 15 residues. Germline V lookup: CDR1 DFQATT, CDR2 SNEGSKA (reference sequence). In DNA form, the CDR3 reads TGCAGTGCTAGCGCTGTCCAGCTGGGCACAGATACGCAGTATTTT. This sequence encodes CSASAVQLGTDTQYF.

J is TRBJ2-4 and V is TRBV4-3; unclear D gene. There are 15 residues in the CDR3. Per the germline V gene, CDR1 is LGHNA and CDR2 is YSLEER. V shed 0 bases and J shed 12 bases, with 18 bases lying between them. DNA of the CDR3: TGCGCCAGCAGCCAAGATAGAGCAGGAGTTTCAACTCAGTACTTC. Its protein product is CASSQDRAGVSTQYF.

This sequence joins TRBV7-9 and TRBJ2-2; D tentatively fits TRBD1 or TRBD2 (5 bases each). V was cut by 6 bases and J by 0 bases, with 11 bases left in between. Germline assignment: CDR1 SEHNR and CDR2 FQNEAQ (reference sequence). This CDR3 contains 15 residues. CDR3 DNA: TGTGCCAGCAGGCCCCCGGGACCGAACACCGGGGAGCTGTTTTTT. Its protein product is CASRPPGPNTGELFF.

V gene TRBV2 combines with J gene TRBJ1-5; D perhaps matches TRBD1 (5 bases). From germline, CDR1 is SNHLY and CDR2 FYNNEI. The CDR3 runs to 14 residues. The germline V and J ends were trimmed by 7 bases and 3 bases, with 13 bases remaining between them. The CDR3 coding sequence is TGTGCCAGCACCCCGGCAGGGACCAATCAGCCCCAGCATTTT. Translating it yields CASTPAGTNQPQHF.

This clonotype came up once. The gene calls are TRBV12-3 or TRBV12-4 and TRBJ2-7, with D possibly being TRBD1 (6 bases). The V end was cut by 5 bases, the J end by 0 bases, with 20 bases between. The CDR3 spans 17 residues. The CDR3, as DNA: TGTGCCAGCAGTCTCCGAATGGGGGCGGTCCGCTCCTACGAGCAGTACTTC. The encoded protein is CASSLRMGAVRSYEQYF.

This clonotype has more than one count but fewer than ten. This chain connects TRBV5-1 to TRBJ2-7, with TRBD1 matching 10 bases. After removal of 0 bases from V and 1 base from J, the junction contained 4 bases not matched to a gene. CDR3 length equals 16 residues. Germline values: CDR1 SGHRS, CDR2 YFSETQ. The CDR3 is CASSLGTGGPSYEQYF. The DNA of the CDR3 is TGCGCCAGCAGCTTGGGGACAGGGGGACCATCCTACGAGCAGTACTTC.

J is TRBJ2-7 and V is TRBV6-5; perhaps D is TRBD1 or TRBD2 (5 bases each). V lost 5 bases, J lost 4 bases, and 18 bases lay in between. The CDR3 spans 15 residues. Germline V gene sequence: CDR1 MNHEY, CDR2 SVGAGI. In DNA, the CDR3 is TGTGCCAGCAGTCTCGACGGGCCCGGGGCATACGAGCAGTACTTC. Residues: CASSLDGPGAYEQYF.

Only a few counts were recorded for this clonotype. For the CDR3, the DNA is TGTGCCATCAGTGAGACAGACTATGGCTACACCTTC. It is translated as CAISETDYGYTF. The chain combines TRBV10-3 with TRBJ1-2; D not resolved. Looked up from germline, CDR1 is ENHRY and CDR2 is SYGVKD. V gave up 2 bases and J gave up 3 bases, with 4 bases separating them. CDR3 size: 12 residues.

The chain combines TRBV5-1 with TRBJ2-7; 10 bases are a match to TRBD2. CDR3 size: 15 residues. Germline values: CDR1 SGHRS, CDR2 YFSETQ. V was clipped by 0 bases and J by 5 bases; unmatched bases: 5. The CDR3 loop is CASSLVSGGPDEQYF. The DNA for the CDR3 is TGCGCCAGCAGCTTGGTTAGCGGGGGGCCCGACGAGCAGTACTTC.

There are many counts of this clonotype. The chain links TRBV12-3 or TRBV12-4 to TRBJ2-7, with D perhaps matching TRBD2 (5 bases). CDR3 size: 14 residues. The germline V and J ends were trimmed by 2 bases and 0 bases, with 8 bases remaining between them. CDR3 in amino acids: CASSLRGPSYEQYF. The CDR3 bases are TGTGCCAGCAGTTTAAGAGGGCCCTCCTACGAGCAGTACTTC.

This clonotype has just a few counts. The CDR3 spells CASSETSGRTDTQYF. DNA for the CDR3: TGCGCCAGCAGCGAAACTAGCGGGAGGACAGATACGCAGTATTTT. The rearrangement joins TRBV4-3 to TRBJ2-3; TRBD2 matches at 12 bases. This CDR3 contains 15 residues. From germline, CDR1 is LGHNA and CDR2 YSLEER. J lost 3 bases, V lost 5 bases, and 3 bases had no gene match.

The chain links TRBV5-1 to TRBJ2-2, with a tentative D call TRBD1 (5 bases). The CDR3 runs to 15 residues. The V end was cut by 4 bases, the J end by 1 base, with 11 bases between. CDR1 is SGHRS and CDR2 is YFSETQ in the germline V gene. In DNA, the CDR3 is TGCGCCAGCAGCCAGTGGGGCGGGAACACCGGGGAGCTGTTTTTT. Amino acids: CASSQWGGNTGELFF.